This entry features one T cell receptor (beta chain) sequence. Its antigen is unknown. The data are from a study of persistence of HIV-infected CD4 T cells. Overall study: Donors were ART-treated; their CMV- and Gag-responding CD4+ T cells were isolated.

This was the immunoSEQ version 4 assay in survey mode. Data came from immunoSEQ multiplex PCR; TCRdb stores just in-frame clones and leaves some out. The table includes just under 65,000 clones, about 69% detected once. The germline gives CDR1 MGHRA, CDR2 YSYEKL. The CDR3 has 16 amino acids. V gave up 0 bases and J gave up 4 bases, with 10 bases separating them. The stimulus was an HIV-1 Gag 15-mer peptide pool, about 1.1 ug/peptide/mL. Memory cells lacking CD40L and CD69 with high CD45RO were sorted. The rearrangement uses TRBV4-1 and TRBJ1-6; TRBD1 is a possible D gene (5 bases). This TCR was sampled from an adult man with HIV who was CMV-seropositive. The starting material was CD4+ T cells sorted from PBMCs after roughly 18-hour stimulation, obtained from a patient who received antiretroviral therapy. The CDR3 spells CASSQEGQGYNSPLHF. CDR3 DNA: TGCGCCAGCAGCCAAGAGGGCCAGGGATATAATTCACCCCTCCACTTT.